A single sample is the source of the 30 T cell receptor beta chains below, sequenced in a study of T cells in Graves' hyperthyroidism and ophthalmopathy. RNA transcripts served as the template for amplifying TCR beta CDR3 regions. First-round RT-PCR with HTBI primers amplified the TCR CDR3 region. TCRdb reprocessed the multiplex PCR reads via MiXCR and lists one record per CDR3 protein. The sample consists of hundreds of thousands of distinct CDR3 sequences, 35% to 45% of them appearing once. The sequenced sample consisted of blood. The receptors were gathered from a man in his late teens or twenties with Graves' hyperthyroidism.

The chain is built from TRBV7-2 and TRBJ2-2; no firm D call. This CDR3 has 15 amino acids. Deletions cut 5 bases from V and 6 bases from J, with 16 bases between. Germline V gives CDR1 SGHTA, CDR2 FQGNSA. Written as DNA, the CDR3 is TGTGCCAGCAGCCCTAGGCCCCTACACGCCGGGGAGCTGTTTTTT. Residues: CASSPRPLHAGELFF.

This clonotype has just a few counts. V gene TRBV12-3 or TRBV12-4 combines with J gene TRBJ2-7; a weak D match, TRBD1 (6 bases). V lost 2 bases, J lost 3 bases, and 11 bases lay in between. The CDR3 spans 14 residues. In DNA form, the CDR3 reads TGTGCCAGCAGTTTACGGCAGGGGATCTACGAGCAGTACTTC. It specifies CASSLRQGIYEQYF.

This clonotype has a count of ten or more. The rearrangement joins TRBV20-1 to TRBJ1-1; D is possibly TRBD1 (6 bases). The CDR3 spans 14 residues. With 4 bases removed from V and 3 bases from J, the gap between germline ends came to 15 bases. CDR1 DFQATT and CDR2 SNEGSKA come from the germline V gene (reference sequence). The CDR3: CSAKRTVRDTEAFF. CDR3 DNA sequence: TGCAGTGCTAAACGGACAGTCAGGGACACTGAAGCTTTCTTT.

CDR3 sequence reads: CASNGQGAPLTWGYTF. The CDR3 DNA follows: TGTGCCAGCAACGGACAGGGGGCGCCTCTGACTTGGGGCTACACCTTC. The chain carries TRBV6-6 and TRBJ1-2; 11 nucleotides align to TRBD1. V was clipped by 7 bases and J by 8 bases; unmatched bases: 15. Per germline, CDR1 MNHNY and CDR2 SVGAGI (reference sequence). The CDR3 runs to 16 residues.

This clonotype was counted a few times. The CDR3 loop is CSVVGGELFF. The CDR3 DNA is TGCAGCGTTGTAGGGGGGGAGCTGTTTTTT. V gene TRBV29-1 combines with J gene TRBJ2-2; D gene unclear. Germline V gives CDR1 SQVTM, CDR2 ANQGSEA. This CDR3 comprises 10 residues. Trimming left V 4 bases short and J 8 bases short, with 5 bases between.

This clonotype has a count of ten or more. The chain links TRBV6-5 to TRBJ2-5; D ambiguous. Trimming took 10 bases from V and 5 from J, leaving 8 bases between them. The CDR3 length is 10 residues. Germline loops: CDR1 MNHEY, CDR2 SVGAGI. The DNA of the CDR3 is TGTGCCAACCCGAGGGAGACCCAGTACTTC. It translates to CANPRETQYF.

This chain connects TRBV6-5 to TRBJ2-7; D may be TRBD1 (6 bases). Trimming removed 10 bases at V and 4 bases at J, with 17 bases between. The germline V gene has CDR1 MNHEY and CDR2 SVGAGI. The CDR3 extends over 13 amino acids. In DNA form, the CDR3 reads TGTGCCATCGCGTTGGGGGCCGGGTACGAGCAGTACTTC. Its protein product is CAIALGAGYEQYF.

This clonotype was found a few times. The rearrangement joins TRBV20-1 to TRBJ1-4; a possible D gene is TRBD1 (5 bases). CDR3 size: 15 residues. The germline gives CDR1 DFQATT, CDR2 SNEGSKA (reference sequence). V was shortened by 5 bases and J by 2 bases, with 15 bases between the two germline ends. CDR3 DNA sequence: TGCAGTGCTGATGGAATGGGACCCACTAATGAAAAACTGTTTTTT. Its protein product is CSADGMGPTNEKLFF.

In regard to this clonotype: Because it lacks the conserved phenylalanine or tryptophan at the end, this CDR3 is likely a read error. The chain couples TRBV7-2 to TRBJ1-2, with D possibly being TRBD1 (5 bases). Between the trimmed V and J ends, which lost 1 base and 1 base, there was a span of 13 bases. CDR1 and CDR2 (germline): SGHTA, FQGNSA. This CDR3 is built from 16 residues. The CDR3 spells CASSLVARQGNYGYTL. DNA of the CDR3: TGTGCCAGCAGCTTAGTAGCGAGGCAGGGTAACTATGGCTACACCCTC.

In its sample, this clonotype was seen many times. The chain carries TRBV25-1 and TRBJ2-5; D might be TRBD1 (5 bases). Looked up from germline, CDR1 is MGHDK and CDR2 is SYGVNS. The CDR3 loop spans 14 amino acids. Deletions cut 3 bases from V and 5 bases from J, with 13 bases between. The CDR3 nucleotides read TGTGCCAGCAGTGATGGGGCCTGGTGGGAGACCCAGTACTTC. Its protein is CASSDGAWWETQYF.

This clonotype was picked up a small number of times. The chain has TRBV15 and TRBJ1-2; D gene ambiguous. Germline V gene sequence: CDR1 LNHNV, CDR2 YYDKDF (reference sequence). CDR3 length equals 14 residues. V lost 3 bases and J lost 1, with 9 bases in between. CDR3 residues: CATSSYRVNYGYTF. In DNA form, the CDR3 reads TGTGCCACCAGCAGCTACAGAGTTAACTATGGCTACACCTTC.

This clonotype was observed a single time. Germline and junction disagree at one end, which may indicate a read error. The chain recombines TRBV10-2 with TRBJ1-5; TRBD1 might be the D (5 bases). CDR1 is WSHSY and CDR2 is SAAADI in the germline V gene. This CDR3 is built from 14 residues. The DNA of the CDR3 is TGTGCTACCCGACAGACGGCCTTCAATCAGCCCCAGCATTTT. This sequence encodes CATRQTAFNQPQHF.

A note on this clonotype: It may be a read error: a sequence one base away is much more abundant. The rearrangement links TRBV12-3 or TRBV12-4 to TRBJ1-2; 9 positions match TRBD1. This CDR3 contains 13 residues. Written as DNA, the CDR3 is TGTACCAGCAGGAAGGGACAGGGCTATGGCTACACCTTC. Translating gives CTSRKGQGYGYTF.

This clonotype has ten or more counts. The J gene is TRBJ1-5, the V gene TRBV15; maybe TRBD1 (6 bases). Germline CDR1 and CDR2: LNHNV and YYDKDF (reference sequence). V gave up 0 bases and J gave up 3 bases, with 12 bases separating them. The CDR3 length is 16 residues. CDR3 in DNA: TGTGCCACCAGCAGAGATCCAGGGGAGGTCAATCAGCCCCAGCATTTT. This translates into CATSRDPGEVNQPQHF.

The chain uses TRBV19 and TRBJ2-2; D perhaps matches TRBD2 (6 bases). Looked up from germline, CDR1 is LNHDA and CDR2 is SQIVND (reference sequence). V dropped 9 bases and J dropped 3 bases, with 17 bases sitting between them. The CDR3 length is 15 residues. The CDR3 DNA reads TGTGCCAGCCTCGGGGCGGGGCGCTACACCGGGGAGCTGTTTTTT. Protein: CASLGAGRYTGELFF. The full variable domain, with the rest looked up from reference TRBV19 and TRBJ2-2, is DGGITQSPKYLFRKEGQNVTLSCEQNLNHDAMYWYRQDPGQGLRLIYYSQIVNDFQKGDIAEGYSVSREKKESFPLTVTSAQKNPTAFYLCASLGAGRYTGELFFGEGSRLTVL.

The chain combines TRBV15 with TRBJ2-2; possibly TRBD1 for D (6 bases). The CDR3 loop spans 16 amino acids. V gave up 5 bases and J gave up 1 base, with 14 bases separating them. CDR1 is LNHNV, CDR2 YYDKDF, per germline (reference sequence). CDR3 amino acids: CATSYTIRGNTGELFF. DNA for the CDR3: TGTGCCACCAGCTATACAATCAGGGGGAACACCGGGGAGCTGTTTTTT.

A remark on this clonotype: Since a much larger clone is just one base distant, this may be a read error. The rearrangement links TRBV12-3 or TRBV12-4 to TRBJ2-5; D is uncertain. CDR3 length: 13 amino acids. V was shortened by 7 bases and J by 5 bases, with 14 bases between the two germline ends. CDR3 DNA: TGTGCCAGCACCCTACTCCCGGAGGAGACCCAGTACTTC. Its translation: CASTLLPEETQYF.

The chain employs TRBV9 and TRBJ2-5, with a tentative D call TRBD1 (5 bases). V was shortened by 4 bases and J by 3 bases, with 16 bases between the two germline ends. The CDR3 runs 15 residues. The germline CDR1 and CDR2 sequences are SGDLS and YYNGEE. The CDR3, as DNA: TGTGCCAGCAGCCAAGGACCAAGCAGGGAAGAGACCCAGTACTTC. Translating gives CASSQGPSREETQYF.

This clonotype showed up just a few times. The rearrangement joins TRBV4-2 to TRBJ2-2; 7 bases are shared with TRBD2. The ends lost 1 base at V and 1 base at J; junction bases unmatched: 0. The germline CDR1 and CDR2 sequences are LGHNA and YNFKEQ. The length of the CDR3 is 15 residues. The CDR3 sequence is CASSQAGGNTGELFF. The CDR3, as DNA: TGTGCCAGCAGCCAAGCGGGAGGGAACACCGGGGAGCTGTTTTTT.

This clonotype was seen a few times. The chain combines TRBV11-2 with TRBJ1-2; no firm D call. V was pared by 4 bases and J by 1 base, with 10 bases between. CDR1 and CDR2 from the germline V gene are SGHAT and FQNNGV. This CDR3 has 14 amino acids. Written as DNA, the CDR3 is TGTGCCAGCAGCTCGAAAACAGATAACTATGGCTACACCTTC. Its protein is CASSSKTDNYGYTF. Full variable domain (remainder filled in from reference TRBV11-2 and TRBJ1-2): EAGVAQSPRYKIIEKRQSVAFWCNPISGHATLYWYQQILGQGPKLLIQFQNNGVVDDSQLPKDRFSAERLKGVDSTLKIQPAKLEDSAVYLCASSSKTDNYGYTFGSGTRLTVV.

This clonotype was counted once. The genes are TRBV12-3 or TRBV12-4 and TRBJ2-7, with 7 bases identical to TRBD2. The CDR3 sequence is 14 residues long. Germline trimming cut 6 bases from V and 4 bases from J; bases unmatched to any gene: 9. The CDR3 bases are TGTGCCAGCAGCAGCGACGGGGGGTGGTACGAGCAGTACTTC. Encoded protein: CASSSDGGWYEQYF.

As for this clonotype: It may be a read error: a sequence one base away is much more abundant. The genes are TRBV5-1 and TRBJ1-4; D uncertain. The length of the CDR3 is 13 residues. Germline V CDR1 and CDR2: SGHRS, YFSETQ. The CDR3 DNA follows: TGCGCCAGCAGCTTGTGGCCCGATGAAGAACTGTTTTTT. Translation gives CASSLWPDEELFF.

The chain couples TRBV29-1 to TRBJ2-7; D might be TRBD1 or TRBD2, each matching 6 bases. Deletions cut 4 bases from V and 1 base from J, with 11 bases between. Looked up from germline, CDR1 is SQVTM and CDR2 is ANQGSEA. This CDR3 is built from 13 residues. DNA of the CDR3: TGCAGCGTTGGGGGGGCGCGATCCTACGAGCAGTACTTC. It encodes CSVGGARSYEQYF.

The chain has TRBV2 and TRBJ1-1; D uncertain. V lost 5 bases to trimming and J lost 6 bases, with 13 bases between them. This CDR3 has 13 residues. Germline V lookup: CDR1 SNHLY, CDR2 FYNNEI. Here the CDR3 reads CASSSDVKAEAFF. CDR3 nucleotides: TGTGCCAGCAGTTCCGATGTTAAGGCTGAAGCTTTCTTT.

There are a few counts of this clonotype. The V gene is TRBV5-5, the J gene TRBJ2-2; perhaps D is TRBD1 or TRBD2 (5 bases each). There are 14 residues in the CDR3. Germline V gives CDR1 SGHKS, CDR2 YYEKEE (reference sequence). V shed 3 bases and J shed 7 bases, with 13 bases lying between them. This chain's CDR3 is CASSWDLPDGELFF. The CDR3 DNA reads TGTGCCAGCAGCTGGGACCTCCCCGACGGGGAGCTGTTTTTT.

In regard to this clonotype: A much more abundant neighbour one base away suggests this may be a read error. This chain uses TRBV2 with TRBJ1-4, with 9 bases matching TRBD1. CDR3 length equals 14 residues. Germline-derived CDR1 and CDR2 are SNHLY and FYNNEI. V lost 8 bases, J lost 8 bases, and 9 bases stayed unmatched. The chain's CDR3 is CASGTGTGTEKLFF. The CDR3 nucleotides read TGTGCCAGCGGTACCGGGACAGGGACAGAAAAACTGTTTTTT.

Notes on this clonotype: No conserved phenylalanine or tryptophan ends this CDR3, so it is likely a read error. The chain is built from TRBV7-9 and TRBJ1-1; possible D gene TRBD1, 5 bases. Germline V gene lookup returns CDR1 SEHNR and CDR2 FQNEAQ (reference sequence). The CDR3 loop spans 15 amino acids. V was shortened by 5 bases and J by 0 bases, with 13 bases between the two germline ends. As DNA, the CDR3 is TGTGCCAGCAGCCGAACCACAGGACTGAACACTGAAGCTTTCCTT. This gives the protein CASSRTTGLNTEAFL.

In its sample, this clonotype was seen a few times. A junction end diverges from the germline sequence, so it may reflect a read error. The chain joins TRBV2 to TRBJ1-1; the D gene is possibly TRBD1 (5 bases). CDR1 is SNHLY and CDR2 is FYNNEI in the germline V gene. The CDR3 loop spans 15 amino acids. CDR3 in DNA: TGCGCCAGCAGCCAAGTGGTCGTTTGGGGGACTGAAGCTTTCTTT. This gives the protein CASSQVVVWGTEAFF.

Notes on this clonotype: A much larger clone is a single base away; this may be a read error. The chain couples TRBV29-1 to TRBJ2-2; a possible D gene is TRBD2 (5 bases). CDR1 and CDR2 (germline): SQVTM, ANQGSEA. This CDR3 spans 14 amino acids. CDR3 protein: CSAEKGLGKGELFF. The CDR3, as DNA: TGCAGCGCTGAAAAAGGCCTCGGGAAAGGGGAGCTGTTTTTT.

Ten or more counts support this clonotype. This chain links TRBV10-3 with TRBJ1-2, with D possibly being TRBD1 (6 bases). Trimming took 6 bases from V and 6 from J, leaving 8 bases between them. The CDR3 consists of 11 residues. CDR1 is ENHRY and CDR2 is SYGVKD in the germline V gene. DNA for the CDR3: TGTGCCATCAGAAACAGGGATGGCTACACCTTC. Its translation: CAIRNRDGYTF.